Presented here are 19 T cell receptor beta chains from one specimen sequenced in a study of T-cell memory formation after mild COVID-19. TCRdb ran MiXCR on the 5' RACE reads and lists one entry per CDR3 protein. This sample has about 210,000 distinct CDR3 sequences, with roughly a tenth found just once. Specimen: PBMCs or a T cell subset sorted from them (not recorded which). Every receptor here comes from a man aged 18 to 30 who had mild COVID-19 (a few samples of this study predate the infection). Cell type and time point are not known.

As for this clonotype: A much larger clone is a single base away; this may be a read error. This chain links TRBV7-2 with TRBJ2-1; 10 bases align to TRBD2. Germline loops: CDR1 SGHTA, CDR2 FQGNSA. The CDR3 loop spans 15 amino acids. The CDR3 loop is CACSPRVAGGNEQFF. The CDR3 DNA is TGTGCCTGCAGCCCCCGAGTAGCGGGGGGCAATGAGCAGTTCTTC.

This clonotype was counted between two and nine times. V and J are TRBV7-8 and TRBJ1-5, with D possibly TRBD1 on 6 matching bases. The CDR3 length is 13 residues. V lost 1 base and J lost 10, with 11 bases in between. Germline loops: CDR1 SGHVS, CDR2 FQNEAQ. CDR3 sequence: CASSLGSGEPQHF. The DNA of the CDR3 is TGTGCCAGCAGCTTAGGGTCAGGGGAACCCCAGCATTTT.

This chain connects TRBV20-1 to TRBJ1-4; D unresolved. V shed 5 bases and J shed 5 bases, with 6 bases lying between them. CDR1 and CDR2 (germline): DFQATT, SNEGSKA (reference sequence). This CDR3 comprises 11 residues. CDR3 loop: CSALQNEKLFF. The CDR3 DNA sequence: TGCAGTGCTTTACAAAATGAAAAACTGTTTTTT.

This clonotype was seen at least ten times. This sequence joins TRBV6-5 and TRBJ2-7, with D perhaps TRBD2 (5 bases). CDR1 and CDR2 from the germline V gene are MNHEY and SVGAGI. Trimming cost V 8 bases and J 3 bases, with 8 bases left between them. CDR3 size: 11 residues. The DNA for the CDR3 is TGTGCCAGCCGCGGAGGCTACGAGCAGTACTTC. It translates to CASRGGYEQYF.

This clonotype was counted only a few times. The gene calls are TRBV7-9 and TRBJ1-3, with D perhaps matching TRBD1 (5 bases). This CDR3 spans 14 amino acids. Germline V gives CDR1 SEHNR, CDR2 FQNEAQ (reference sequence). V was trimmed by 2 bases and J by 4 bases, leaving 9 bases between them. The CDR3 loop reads CASSLPGDGNTIYF. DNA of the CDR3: TGTGCCAGCAGCTTACCGGGGGACGGAAACACCATATATTTT. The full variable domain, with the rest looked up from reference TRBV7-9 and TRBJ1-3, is DTGVSQNPRHKITKRGQNVTFRCDPISEHNRLYWYRQTLGQGPEFLTYFQNEAQLEKSRLLSDRFSAERPKGSFSTLEIQRTEQGDSAMYLCASSLPGDGNTIYFGEGSWLTVV.

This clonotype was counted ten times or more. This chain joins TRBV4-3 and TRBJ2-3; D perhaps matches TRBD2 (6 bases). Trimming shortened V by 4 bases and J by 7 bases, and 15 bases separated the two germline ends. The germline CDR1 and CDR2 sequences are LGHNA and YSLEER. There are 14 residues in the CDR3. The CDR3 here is CASSREGGAYTQYF. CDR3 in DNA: TGCGCCAGCAGCCGGGAAGGAGGGGCATATACGCAGTATTTT.

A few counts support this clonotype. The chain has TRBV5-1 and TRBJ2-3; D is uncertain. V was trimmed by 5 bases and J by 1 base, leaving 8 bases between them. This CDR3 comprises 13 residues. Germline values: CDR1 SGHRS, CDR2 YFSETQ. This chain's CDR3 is CASRFEGTDTQYF. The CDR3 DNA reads TGCGCCAGCAGGTTTGAGGGCACAGATACGCAGTATTTT.

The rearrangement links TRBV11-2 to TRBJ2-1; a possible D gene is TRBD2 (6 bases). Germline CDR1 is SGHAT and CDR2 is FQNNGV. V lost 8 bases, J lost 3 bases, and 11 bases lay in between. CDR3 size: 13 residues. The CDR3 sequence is CASPGGNYNEQFF. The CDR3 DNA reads TGTGCCAGCCCCGGAGGGAACTACAATGAGCAGTTCTTC.

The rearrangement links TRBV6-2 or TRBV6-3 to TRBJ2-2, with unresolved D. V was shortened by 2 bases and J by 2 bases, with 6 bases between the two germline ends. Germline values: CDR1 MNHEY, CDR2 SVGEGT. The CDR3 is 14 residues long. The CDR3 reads CASSYNGNTGELFF. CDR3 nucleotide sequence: TGTGCCAGCAGTTACAACGGCAACACCGGGGAGCTGTTTTTT.

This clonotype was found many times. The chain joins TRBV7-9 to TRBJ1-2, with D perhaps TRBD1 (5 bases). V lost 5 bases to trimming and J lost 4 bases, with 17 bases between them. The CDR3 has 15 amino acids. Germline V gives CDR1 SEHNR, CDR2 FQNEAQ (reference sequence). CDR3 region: CASSPGWGSPYGYTF. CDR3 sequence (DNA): TGTGCCAGCAGCCCTGGTTGGGGGTCGCCCTATGGCTACACCTTC.

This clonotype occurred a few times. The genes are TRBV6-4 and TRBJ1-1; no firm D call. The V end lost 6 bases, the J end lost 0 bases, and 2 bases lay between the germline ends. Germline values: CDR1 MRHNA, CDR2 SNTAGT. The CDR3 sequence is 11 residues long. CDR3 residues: CASRVNTEAFF. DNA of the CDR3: TGTGCCAGCAGGGTGAACACTGAAGCTTTCTTT.

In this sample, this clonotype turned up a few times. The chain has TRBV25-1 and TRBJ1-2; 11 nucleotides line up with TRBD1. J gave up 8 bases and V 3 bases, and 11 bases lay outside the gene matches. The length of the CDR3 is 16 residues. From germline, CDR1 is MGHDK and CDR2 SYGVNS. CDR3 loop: CASSETGTGGLKGYTF. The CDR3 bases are TGTGCCAGCAGTGAGACCGGGACAGGGGGTTTGAAAGGCTACACCTTC.

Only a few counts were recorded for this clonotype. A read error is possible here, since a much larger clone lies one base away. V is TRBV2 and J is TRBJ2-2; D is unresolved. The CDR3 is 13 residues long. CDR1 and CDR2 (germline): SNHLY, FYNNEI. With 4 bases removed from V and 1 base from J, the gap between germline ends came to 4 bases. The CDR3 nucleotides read TGTGCCAGCAGTGCTCAGAACACCGGGGAGCTGTTTTTT. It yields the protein CASSAQNTGELFF.

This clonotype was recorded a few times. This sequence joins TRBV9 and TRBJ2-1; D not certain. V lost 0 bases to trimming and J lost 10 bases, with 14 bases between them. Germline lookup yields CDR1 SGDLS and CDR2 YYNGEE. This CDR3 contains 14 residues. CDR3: CASSVGSPRWEQFF. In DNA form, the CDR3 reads TGTGCCAGCAGCGTAGGGTCGCCCCGATGGGAGCAGTTCTTC. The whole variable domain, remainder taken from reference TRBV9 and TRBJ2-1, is DSGVTQTPKHLITATGQRVTLRCSPRSGDLSVYWYQQSLDQGLQFLIQYYNGEERAKGNILERFSAQQFPDLHSELNLSSLELGDSALYFCASSVGSPRWEQFFGPGTRLTVL.

The DNA of the CDR3 is TGTGCCAGCAGCCATGGGGGCGCGTGGCAGTTCTTC. It is translated as CASSHGGAWQFF. The chain uses TRBV14 and TRBJ2-1; D perhaps matches TRBD1 (6 bases). V lost 3 bases to trimming and J lost 12 bases, with 12 bases between them. CDR1 is SGHDN and CDR2 is FVKESK in the germline V gene. This CDR3 has 12 amino acids.

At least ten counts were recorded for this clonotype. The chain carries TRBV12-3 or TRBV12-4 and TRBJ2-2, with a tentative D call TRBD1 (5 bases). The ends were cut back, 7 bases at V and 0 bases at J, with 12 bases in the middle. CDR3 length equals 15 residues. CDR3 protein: CASTPGLANTGELFF. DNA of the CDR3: TGTGCCAGCACCCCAGGGTTGGCGAACACCGGGGAGCTGTTTTTT.

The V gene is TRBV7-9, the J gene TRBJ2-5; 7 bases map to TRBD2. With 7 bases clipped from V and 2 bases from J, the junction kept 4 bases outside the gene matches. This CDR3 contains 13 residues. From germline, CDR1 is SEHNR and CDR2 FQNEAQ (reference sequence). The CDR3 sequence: CASKREAQETQYF. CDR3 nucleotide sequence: TGTGCCAGCAAACGGGAGGCACAAGAGACCCAGTACTTC. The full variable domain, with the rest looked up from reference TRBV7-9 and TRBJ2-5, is DTGVSQNPRHKITKRGQNVTFRCDPISEHNRLYWYRQTLGQGPEFLTYFQNEAQLEKSRLLSDRFSAERPKGSFSTLEIQRTEQGDSAMYLCASKREAQETQYFGPGTRLLVL.

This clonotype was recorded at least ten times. CDR3 sequence: CSALQGGSSYEQYF. The CDR3 DNA sequence: TGCAGTGCTCTTCAAGGGGGGAGCTCCTACGAGCAGTACTTC. This chain uses TRBV20-1 with TRBJ2-7; D may be TRBD1 or TRBD2 (6 bases each). V was pared by 5 bases and J by 0 bases, with 14 bases between. The germline V gene encodes CDR1 DFQATT and CDR2 SNEGSKA (reference sequence). There are 14 residues in the CDR3.

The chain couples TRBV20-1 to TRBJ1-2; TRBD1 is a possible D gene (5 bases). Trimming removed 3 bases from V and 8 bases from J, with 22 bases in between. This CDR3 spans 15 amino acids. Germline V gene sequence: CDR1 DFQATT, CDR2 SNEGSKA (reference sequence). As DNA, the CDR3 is TGCAGTGCTAGCCTACCAGGGACGGAAAAAATCGGCTACACCTTC. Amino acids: CSASLPGTEKIGYTF.